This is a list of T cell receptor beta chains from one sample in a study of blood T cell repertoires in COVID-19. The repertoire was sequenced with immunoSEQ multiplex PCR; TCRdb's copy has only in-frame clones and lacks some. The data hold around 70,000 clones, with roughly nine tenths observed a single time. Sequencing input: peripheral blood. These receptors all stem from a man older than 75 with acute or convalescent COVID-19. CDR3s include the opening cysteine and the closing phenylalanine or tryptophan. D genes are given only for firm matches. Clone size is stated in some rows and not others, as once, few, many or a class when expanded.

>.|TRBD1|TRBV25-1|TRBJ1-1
CASSESTVTGKKAFF
TGTGCCAGCAGTGAGAGTACGGTGACAGGGAAAAAAGCTTTCTTT
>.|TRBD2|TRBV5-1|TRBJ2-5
CASTRSAGGRETQYF
TGCGCCAGCACCCGATCAGCGGGGGGGCGAGAGACCCAGTACTTC
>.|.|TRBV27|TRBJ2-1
CASSLYLYNEQFF
TGTGCCAGCAGTTTATATCTATACAATGAGCAGTTCTTC
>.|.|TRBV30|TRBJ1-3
CAWSVEGLSGNTIYF
TGTGCCTGGAGTGTAGAGGGCCTCTCTGGAAACACCATATATTTT
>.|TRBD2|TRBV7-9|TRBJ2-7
CASSWGGSSYEQYF
TGTGCCAGCAGCTGGGGCGGGAGCTCCTACGAGCAGTACTTC
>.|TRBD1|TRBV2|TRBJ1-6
CASLGQGNSPLHF
TGTGCCAGCCTAGGACAGGGTAATTCACCCCTCCACTTT
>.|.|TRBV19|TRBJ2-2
CASSSPRSALANTGELFF
TGTGCCAGTAGTAGCCCGCGGTCAGCGCTCGCGAACACCGGGGAGCTGTTTTTT
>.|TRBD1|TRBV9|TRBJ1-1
CASSVGWDSYTEAFF
TGTGCCAGCAGCGTAGGGTGGGACAGCTACACTGAAGCTTTCTTT
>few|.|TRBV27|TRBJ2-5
CASSRLQGRETQYF
TGTGCCAGCAGTCGACTCCAGGGGCGGGAGACCCAGTACTTC
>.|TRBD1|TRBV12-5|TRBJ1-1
CASGPGQLNTEAFF
TGTGCTAGTGGCCCGGGACAGCTAAACACTGAAGCTTTCTTT
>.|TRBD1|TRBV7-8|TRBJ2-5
CASSFLPGQGQETQYF
TGTGCCAGCAGCTTCTTACCGGGACAGGGGCAAGAGACCCAGTACTTC
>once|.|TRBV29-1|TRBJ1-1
CSVHRMMNTEAFF
TGCAGCGTTCACAGGATGATGAACACTGAAGCTTTCTTT
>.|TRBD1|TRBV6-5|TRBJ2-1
CASSPGTEYNEQFF
TGTGCCAGCAGTCCCGGGACAGAATACAATGAGCAGTTCTTC
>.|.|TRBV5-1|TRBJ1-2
CASSPSTDVVNGYTF
TGCGCCAGCAGCCCCTCGACAGACGTGGTGAATGGCTACACCTTC
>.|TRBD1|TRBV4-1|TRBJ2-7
CASSQAPGQPFGEQYF
TGCGCCAGCAGCCAAGCTCCGGGACAGCCGTTTGGGGAGCAGTACTTC
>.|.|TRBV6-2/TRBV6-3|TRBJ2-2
CASSTRENTGELFF
TGTGCCAGCAGTACCCGGGAGAACACCGGGGAGCTGTTTTTT
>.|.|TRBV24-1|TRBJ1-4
CATSSSRGAGEKLFF
TGTGCCACCAGTTCCTCTCGGGGGGCTGGAGAAAAACTGTTTTTT
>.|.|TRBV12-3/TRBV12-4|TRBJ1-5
CASSLTNQPQHF
TGTGCCAGCAGTTTGACAAATCAGCCCCAGCATTTT
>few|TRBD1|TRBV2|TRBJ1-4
CASTRLGQGFGEKLFF
TGTGCCAGCACTAGATTAGGACAGGGGTTTGGCGAAAAACTGTTTTTT
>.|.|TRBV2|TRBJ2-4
CASSEKVGLNIQYF
TGTGCCAGCAGTGAAAAAGTGGGCCTAAACATTCAGTACTTC
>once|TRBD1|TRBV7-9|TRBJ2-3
CASSSEQGIPQYF
TGTGCCAGCAGCTCAGAACAGGGGATTCCGCAGTATTTT
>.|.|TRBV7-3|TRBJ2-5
CASSPGLQETQYF
TGTGCCAGCAGCCCCGGACTCCAAGAGACCCAGTACTTC
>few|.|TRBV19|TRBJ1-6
CASSRTFNSPLHF
TGTGCCAGTAGTAGAACATTTAATTCACCCCTCCACTTT
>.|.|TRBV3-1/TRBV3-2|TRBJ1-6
CASSLASRNSPLHF
TGTGCCAGCAGCTTAGCGTCCCGTAATTCACCCCTCCACTTT